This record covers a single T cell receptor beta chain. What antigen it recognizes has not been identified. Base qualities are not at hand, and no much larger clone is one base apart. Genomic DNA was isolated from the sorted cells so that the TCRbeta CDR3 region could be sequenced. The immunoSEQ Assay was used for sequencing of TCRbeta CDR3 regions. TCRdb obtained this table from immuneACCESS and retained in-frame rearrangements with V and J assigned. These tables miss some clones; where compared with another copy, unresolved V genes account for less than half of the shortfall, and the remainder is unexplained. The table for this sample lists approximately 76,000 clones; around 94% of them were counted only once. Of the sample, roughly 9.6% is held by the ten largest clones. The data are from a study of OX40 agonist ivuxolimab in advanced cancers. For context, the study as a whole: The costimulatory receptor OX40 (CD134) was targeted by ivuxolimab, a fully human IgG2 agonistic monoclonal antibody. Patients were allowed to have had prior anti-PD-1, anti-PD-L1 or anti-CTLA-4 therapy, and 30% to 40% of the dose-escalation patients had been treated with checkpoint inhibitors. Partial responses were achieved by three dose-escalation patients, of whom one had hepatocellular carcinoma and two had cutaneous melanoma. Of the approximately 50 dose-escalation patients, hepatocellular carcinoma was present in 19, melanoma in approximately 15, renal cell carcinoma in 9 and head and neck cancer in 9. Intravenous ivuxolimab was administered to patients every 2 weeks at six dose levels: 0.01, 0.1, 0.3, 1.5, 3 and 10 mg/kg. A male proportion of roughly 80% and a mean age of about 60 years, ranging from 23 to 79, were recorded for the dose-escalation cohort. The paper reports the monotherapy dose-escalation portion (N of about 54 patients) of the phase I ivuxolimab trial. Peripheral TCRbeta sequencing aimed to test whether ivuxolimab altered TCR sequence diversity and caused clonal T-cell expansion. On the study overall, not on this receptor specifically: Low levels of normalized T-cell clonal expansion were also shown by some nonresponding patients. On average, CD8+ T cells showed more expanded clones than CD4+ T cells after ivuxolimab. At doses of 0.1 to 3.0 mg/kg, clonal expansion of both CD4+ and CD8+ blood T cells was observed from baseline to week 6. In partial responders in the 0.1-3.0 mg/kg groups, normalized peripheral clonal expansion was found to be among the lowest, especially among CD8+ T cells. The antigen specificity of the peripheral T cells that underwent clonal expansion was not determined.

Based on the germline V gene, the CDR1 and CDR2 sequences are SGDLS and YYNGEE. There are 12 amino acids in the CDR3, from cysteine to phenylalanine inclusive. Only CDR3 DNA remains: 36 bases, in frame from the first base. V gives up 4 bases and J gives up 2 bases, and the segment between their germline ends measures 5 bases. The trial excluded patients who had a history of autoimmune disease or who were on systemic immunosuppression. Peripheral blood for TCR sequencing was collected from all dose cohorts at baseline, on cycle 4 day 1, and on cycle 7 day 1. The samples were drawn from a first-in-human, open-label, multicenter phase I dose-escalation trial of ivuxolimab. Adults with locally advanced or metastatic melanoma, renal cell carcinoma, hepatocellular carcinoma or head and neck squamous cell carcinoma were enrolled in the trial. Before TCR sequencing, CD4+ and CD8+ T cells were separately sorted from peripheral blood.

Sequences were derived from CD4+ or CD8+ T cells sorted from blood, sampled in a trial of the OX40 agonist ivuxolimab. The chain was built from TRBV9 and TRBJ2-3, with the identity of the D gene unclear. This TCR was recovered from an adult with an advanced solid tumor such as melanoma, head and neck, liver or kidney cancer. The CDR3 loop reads CASSSTTDTQYF. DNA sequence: TGTGCCAGCAGCTCCACCACAGATACGCAGTATTTT.